These 20 T cell receptor beta chains were all obtained from the same sample, sequenced in a study of T cells after yellow fever vaccination. TCRdb redid the calling of the 5' RACE reads with MiXCR, one entry per CDR3 protein. The table lists 350,000 to 450,000 distinct CDR3 sequences, 18% of them singletons. The sample here was PBMCs, taken before the yellow fever booster vaccination. The receptors were sampled from a young man who received the YFV17D yellow fever vaccine.

This chain joins TRBV4-2 and TRBJ2-7, with D hard to call. Germline CDR1 reads LGHNA; CDR2 reads YNFKEQ. CDR3 size: 16 residues. V was pared by 1 base and J by 5 bases, with 18 bases between. This CDR3 reads CASSQGAASRVDEQYF. DNA for the CDR3: TGTGCCAGCAGCCAAGGGGCCGCCTCGCGTGTCGACGAGCAGTACTTC.

Comment on this clonotype: The junction differs from germline at one of its ends, possibly a read error. The chain employs TRBV7-2 and TRBJ2-4; TRBD2 is a possible D gene (7 bases). The CDR3 length is 15 residues. From germline, CDR1 is SGHTA and CDR2 FQGNSA. For the CDR3, the DNA is TGTGCCAGCAGCGAAGGGGGGGCGGCCAAAAACGTTCAGTACTTC. Amino acid sequence: CASSEGGAAKNVQYF.

This chain connects TRBV4-1 to TRBJ2-2; TRBD2 matches at 13 bases. Germline V CDR1 and CDR2: MGHRA, YSYEKL. With 4 bases clipped from V and 4 bases from J, the junction kept 6 bases outside the gene matches. This CDR3 has 17 amino acids. The CDR3 DNA reads as TGCGCCAGCAGCCTAGGGACTAGCGGGATTTTCACCGGGGAGCTGTTTTTT. It translates to CASSLGTSGIFTGELFF.

This clonotype was seen a few times. V gene TRBV29-1 combines with J gene TRBJ2-5; 10 bases agree with TRBD2. The V segment lost 4 bases and the J segment 0 bases; nucleotides outside the gene matches: 5. Germline V lookup: CDR1 SQVTM, CDR2 ANQGSEA. The CDR3 is 15 residues long. The CDR3 sequence: CSVVPTSGDQETQYF. CDR3 DNA sequence: TGCAGCGTTGTCCCTACTAGCGGGGACCAAGAGACCCAGTACTTC.

This clonotype was counted a few times. The chain is built from TRBV3-1 and TRBJ2-2; D may be TRBD1 (5 bases). The CDR3 contains 15 residues. V lost 2 bases and J lost 2, with 9 bases in between. Germline V gene data show CDR1 as LGHDT and CDR2 as YNNKEL (reference sequence). The CDR3 nucleotides are TGTGCCAGCAGCCAACGAGACAGAAACACCGGGGAGCTGTTTTTT. Its translation: CASSQRDRNTGELFF.

V and J are TRBV6-5 and TRBJ2-6; 7 nucleotides agree with TRBD1. V lost 2 bases to trimming and J lost 2 bases; unmatched junction nucleotides: 3. Germline assignment: CDR1 MNHEY and CDR2 SVGAGI. The CDR3 contains 16 residues. CDR3: CASSYQGVAGANVLTF. The CDR3 coding sequence is TGTGCCAGCAGTTACCAGGGGGTGGCTGGGGCCAACGTCCTGACTTTC.

The chain links TRBV27 to TRBJ2-2, with 9 bases matching TRBD2. V lost 6 bases and J lost 7; bases outside the gene matches: 15. This CDR3 comprises 17 residues. The germline CDR1 and CDR2 sequences are MNHEY and SMNVEV (reference sequence). CDR3 DNA sequence: TGTGCCAGCAGCCCCTCGACTCGCGGGGGGGCCGACGGGGAGCTGTTTTTT. Protein sequence: CASSPSTRGGADGELFF.

The chain recombines TRBV6-5 with TRBJ1-5; 7 positions match TRBD1. The CDR3 is 13 amino acids. Germline lookup yields CDR1 MNHEY and CDR2 SVGAGI. V lost 5 bases to trimming and J lost 5 bases; unmatched junction nucleotides: 3. The DNA of the CDR3 is TGTGCCAGCAGTCAACAGGGGTATCAGCCCCAGCATTTT. As protein: CASSQQGYQPQHF.

The chain uses TRBV20-1 and TRBJ2-7; D is possibly TRBD2 (5 bases). V was pared by 4 bases and J by 6 bases, with 13 bases between. This CDR3 is 12 amino acids long. The V gene's germline CDR1 is DFQATT and CDR2 SNEGSKA (reference sequence). Here the CDR3 DNA reads TGCAGTGCTAACCCCGCCCGGGGCGAGCAGTACTTC. Encoded protein: CSANPARGEQYF.

This chain joins TRBV9 and TRBJ2-3; 7 bases are a match to TRBD2. This CDR3 region has 16 residues. Germline CDR1 reads SGDLS; CDR2 reads YYNGEE. V was clipped by 3 bases and J by 1 base; unmatched bases: 8. Here the CDR3 DNA reads TGTGCCAGCAGCGCCTCGGGGGGACTGCGCACAGATACGCAGTATTTT. This encodes CASSASGGLRTDTQYF.

J is TRBJ1-5 and V is TRBV20-1; the D is unclear. V lost 0 bases and J 4 bases, leaving 10 bases between the germline ends. Germline V gene sequence: CDR1 DFQATT, CDR2 SNEGSKA (reference sequence). The CDR3 is made up of 14 amino acids. CDR3 residues: CSARDEYGNQPQHF. CDR3 nucleotide sequence: TGCAGTGCTAGAGATGAGTACGGGAATCAGCCCCAGCATTTT.

This clonotype was observed at least ten times. CDR3 amino acids: CASSLSTGKYNEQFF. The CDR3 region has the DNA TGTGCCAGCAGCTTATCGACAGGGAAATACAATGAGCAGTTCTTC. This rearrangement joins TRBV11-2 to TRBJ2-1, with TRBD1 identical over 7 bases. Germline CDR1 reads SGHAT; CDR2 reads FQNNGV. V trimming: 2 bases; J trimming: 4 bases; junction bases outside the gene matches: 5. The CDR3 is made up of 15 amino acids.

The rearrangement joins TRBV6-2 or TRBV6-3 to TRBJ1-1, with D unresolved. With 7 bases removed from V and 1 base from J, the gap between germline ends came to 4 bases. Germline V lookup: CDR1 MNHEY, CDR2 SVGEGT. The CDR3 contains 11 residues. In DNA form, the CDR3 reads TGTGCCAGCAACTCGAACACTGAAGCTTTCTTT. Its translation: CASNSNTEAFF.

The chain combines TRBV12-3 or TRBV12-4 with TRBJ1-4; 9 bases line up with TRBD1. The CDR3 length is 14 residues. V trimming: 5 bases; J trimming: 5 bases; junction bases outside the gene matches: 3. CDR3 in DNA: TGTGCCAGCAGTCGGACAGGGGAGAATGAAAAACTGTTTTTT. The encoded protein is CASSRTGENEKLFF.

This clonotype was seen a few times. The chain combines TRBV6-5 with TRBJ1-1; D possibly corresponds to TRBD1 (6 bases). V lost 6 bases to trimming and J lost 9 bases, with 17 bases between them. The CDR3 totals 13 residues. CDR1 is MNHEY and CDR2 is SVGAGI in the germline V gene. DNA of the CDR3: TGTGCCAGCAGCCCGGAGACAGGTGATAAAGCTTTCTTT. Its translation: CASSPETGDKAFF.

V and J are TRBV14 and TRBJ1-2; D might be TRBD1 (5 bases). Trimming cost V 0 bases and J 7 bases, with 12 bases left between them. The CDR3 runs to 14 residues. Germline V gene sequence: CDR1 SGHDN, CDR2 FVKESK. This chain's CDR3 is CASSQDVWGVGYTF. In DNA, the CDR3 is TGTGCCAGCAGCCAAGATGTTTGGGGGGTTGGCTACACCTTC.

The chain employs TRBV7-9 and TRBJ1-6; no definite D call. Trimming took 2 bases from V and 5 from J, leaving 10 bases between them. The CDR3 runs to 15 residues. CDR1 is SEHNR and CDR2 is FQNEAQ in the germline V gene (reference sequence). The CDR3 region is CASSLRGGHNSPLHF. In DNA, the CDR3 is TGTGCCAGCAGCTTACGGGGTGGGCATAATTCACCCCTCCACTTT.

This clonotype was observed at least ten times. V and J are TRBV20-1 and TRBJ2-4; 12 bases map to TRBD2. The CDR3 spans 13 residues. Germline CDR1 and CDR2: DFQATT and SNEGSKA (reference sequence). The ends lost 5 bases at V and 8 bases at J; junction bases unmatched: 4. The CDR3 bases are TGCAGTGCTCCCGGGACTAGCGGGTACATTCAGTACTTC. Amino acid sequence: CSAPGTSGYIQYF.

This clonotype has a count of ten or more. The chain has TRBV12-3 or TRBV12-4 and TRBJ2-3; possible D gene TRBD2, 5 bases. The CDR3 is 14 amino acids. V was trimmed by 6 bases and J by 4 bases, leaving 14 bases between them. The CDR3 DNA reads as TGTGCCAGCAGGCCGGCGTCTAGCTCAGATACGCAGTATTTT. This codes for CASRPASSSDTQYF.

A few counts support this clonotype. This rearrangement joins TRBV6-2 or TRBV6-3 to TRBJ2-1; unclear D gene. Per the germline V gene, CDR1 is MNHEY and CDR2 is SVGEGT. This CDR3 contains 11 residues. V was cut by 6 bases and J by 5 bases, with 5 bases left in between. Here the CDR3 reads CASSPHNEQFF. The DNA of the CDR3 is TGTGCCAGCAGCCCACACAATGAGCAGTTCTTC.